Reported below is one TCR beta chain. The sample is drawn from a study of blood T cell repertoires in COVID-19. Overall study: T cells, B-cell-depleted T cells, or PBMCs provided the cDNA or gDNA that served as material.

With 5 bases removed from V and 4 bases from J, the gap between germline ends came to 14 bases. CDR3 size: 14 residues. CDR1 is MNHEY, CDR2 SVGAGI, per germline. The repertoire was sequenced with immunoSEQ multiplex PCR; TCRdb's copy has only in-frame clones and lacks some. This sample yields roughly 200,000 clones, of which around 82% are seen a single time; more than 6.5% belongs to the top ten. V is TRBV6-5 and J is TRBJ1-2; a possible D gene is TRBD1 (6 bases). The TCR was taken from a man aged 40-49 years with active or convalescent COVID-19. The sequenced sample consisted of peripheral blood. The CDR3 DNA sequence: TGTGCCAGCAGTACCAATAGACAGGTCTATGGCTACACCTTC. Translation: CASSTNRQVYGYTF.